This T cell receptor beta chain is drawn from a study of shared clonotypes between healthy human individuals. Libraries were prepared by immunoSEQ multiplex PCR; TCRdb keeps only in-frame clonotypes and omits some of them. The sample has roughly 500,000 clones, around 79% seen once. This clone showed up just a few times. Each unsorted sample relied on approximately 94 million PBMCs as its source of genomic DNA. Sequencing used PBMCs. This TCR was sampled from a middle-aged woman in good health. Some clones in this sample may be carry-over from other donors' samples.

The CDR3 DNA follows: TGTGCCAGCAGCTTAGGGGCTCCGGGACAGGGGGCCTACGAGCAGTACTTC. Protein: CASSLGAPGQGAYEQYF. The V call is TRBV7-2, the J call TRBJ2-7, with 11 bases matching TRBD1. This CDR3 region has 17 residues. The V segment lost 1 base and the J segment 2 bases; nucleotides outside the gene matches: 7. Looked up from germline, CDR1 is SGHTA and CDR2 is FQGNSA. Full variable domain (outside the CDR3, taken from reference TRBV7-2 and TRBJ2-7): GAGVSQSPSNKVTEKGKDVELRCDPISGHTALYWYRQSLGQGLEFLIYFQGNSAPDKSGLPSDRFSAERTGGSVSTLTIQRTQQEDSAVYLCASSLGAPGQGAYEQYFGPGTRLTVT.